This T cell receptor beta chain was sequenced for a study of cytomegalovirus exposure and HLA in healthy donors. This CDR3 contains 14 residues. Deletions cut 5 bases from V and 3 bases from J, with 10 bases between. Germline V CDR1 and CDR2: MNHEY, SVGAGI. This clone has a handful of counts. Its antigen is currently unknown. The PCR contained 60 Vbeta and 13 Jbeta primers. Using immunoSEQ multiplex PCR, the repertoire was profiled, and TCRdb retains in-frame clones only, with some absent. This table has more than 110,000 clones, over 60% appearing once. General study findings and limits: Most of the CMV-associated TCR beta chains (in a later analysis) appeared to be HLA-restricted.

The specimen sequenced was PBMCs. The V and J genes are TRBV6-5 and TRBJ2-2; maybe TRBD1 (5 bases). This clonotype was sampled from a man in his forties in good health and CMV-seropositive. The CDR3 sequence: CASSIQGDTGELFF. The CDR3 nucleotides read TGTGCCAGCAGTATCCAGGGTGACACCGGGGAGCTGTTTTTT.